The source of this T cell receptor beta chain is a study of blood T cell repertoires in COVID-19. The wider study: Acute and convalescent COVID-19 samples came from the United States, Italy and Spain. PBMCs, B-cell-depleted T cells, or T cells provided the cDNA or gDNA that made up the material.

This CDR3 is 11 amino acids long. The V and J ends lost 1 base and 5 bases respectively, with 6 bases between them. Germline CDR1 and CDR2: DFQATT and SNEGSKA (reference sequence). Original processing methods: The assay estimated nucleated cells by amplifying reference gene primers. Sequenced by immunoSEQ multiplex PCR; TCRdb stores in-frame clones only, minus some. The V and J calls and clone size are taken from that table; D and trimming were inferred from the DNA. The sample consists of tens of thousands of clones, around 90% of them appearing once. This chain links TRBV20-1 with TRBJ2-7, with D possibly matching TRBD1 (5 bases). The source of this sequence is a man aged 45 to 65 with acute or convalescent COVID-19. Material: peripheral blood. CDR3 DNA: TGCAGTGCTAGAGGGGGCCACGAGCAGTACTTC. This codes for CSARGGHEQYF.